Shown below are 29 T cell receptor beta chains from a single sample sequenced in a study of T cells in women clearing cervical HPV infection. TCRdb's copy holds only in-frame clones and misses some; the assay was immunoSEQ multiplex PCR. The table lists roughly 30,000 clones, with roughly 3.9% in the top ten. The sequencing sample was made of blood buffy coat. The receptors were gathered from a woman aged 18-70 years with a cervical HPV16 infection that either progressed to CIN3+ or cleared (not recorded which).

As regards this clone: Read coverage stops 3 residues before the CDR3 terminus; the germline J gene supplies the remainder. The chain links TRBV12-3 or TRBV12-4 to TRBJ1-5; no clear D. The CDR3 is 14 residues long. V lost 2 bases, J lost 0 bases, and 5 bases lay in between. CDR3 residues: CASSLYFSNQPQHF. The CDR3 bases that were read are TGTGCCAGCAGTTTATACTTTAGCAATCAGCCC.

A note on this clone: The read terminates 3 residues ahead of where the CDR3 ends, so the germline J gene completes it. The rearrangement joins TRBV29-1 to TRBJ2-3, with D possibly matching TRBD2 (6 bases). The germline V gene encodes CDR1 SQVTM and CDR2 ANQGSEA. The CDR3 runs 12 residues. Trimming cost V 5 bases and J 7 bases, with 13 bases left between them. CDR3 region: CSVSTAGNTQYF. Incomplete CDR3 DNA: TGCAGCGTTTCCACCGCGGGAAATACG.

About this clone: From the germline J gene comes the end of the CDR3, since the read stops 3 residues before it. J is TRBJ1-2 and V is TRBV2; 8 bases are shared with TRBD1. Germline V lookup: CDR1 SNHLY, CDR2 FYNNEI. The ends lost 5 bases at V and 0 bases at J; junction bases unmatched: 5. CDR3 length: 15 amino acids. The sequenced CDR3 bases are TGTGCCAGCAGTTCGGGACAGGCCACTAACTATGGC. It codes for CASSSGQATNYG. In full, the CDR3 is CASSSGQATNYGYTF.

As concerns this clone: Read sequence stops 3 residues before the CDR3 end, and the germline J gene provides the missing end. The V call is TRBV4-1, the J call TRBJ1-1; the match to TRBD1 covers 7 bases. Germline-derived CDR1 and CDR2 are MGHRA and YSYEKL. V lost 0 bases and J lost 5; bases outside the gene matches: 6. The CDR3 contains 15 residues. The covered CDR3 bases are TGCGCCAGCAGCCAAGAGCACAGGGGAGGAACTGAA. It codes for CASSQEHRGGTE. The entire CDR3 protein is CASSQEHRGGTEAFF.

With respect to this clone: The read finishes 3 residues shy of the CDR3 end, and the germline J gene is used to complete it. The chain is built from TRBV12-3 or TRBV12-4 and TRBJ2-3; D is undetermined. Between the trimmed V and J ends, which lost 5 bases and 2 bases, there was a span of 14 bases. The CDR3 has 15 amino acids. Incomplete CDR3 DNA: TGTGCCAGCAGTAAGGGCCCGGAGAACACAGATACG. This sequence encodes CASSKGPENTDT. The complete CDR3 protein is CASSKGPENTDTQYF.

Concerning this clone itself: The CDR3 is cut off 3 residues early in the read; its end comes from the germline J gene. The chain recombines TRBV20-1 with TRBJ2-7; 14 positions agree with TRBD2. Germline values: CDR1 DFQATT, CDR2 SNEGSKA (reference sequence). V shed 3 bases, J shed 4 bases, and the junction held 5 bases outside the gene matches. The CDR3 length is 15 residues. The CDR3 bases that were read are TGCAGTGCTAGTGGAAGGACTAGCGGGAGGTACGAG. Translation: CSASGRTSGRYE. The full CDR3 protein reads CSASGRTSGRYEQYF.

Notes on this clone: Read sequence stops 3 residues before the CDR3 end, and the germline J gene provides the missing end. The V and J genes are TRBV19 and TRBJ1-4; D gene uncertain. This CDR3 is built from 12 residues. V shed 5 bases and J shed 5 bases, with 6 bases lying between them. CDR1 and CDR2 (germline): LNHDA, SQIVND (reference sequence). CDR3 bases read: TGTGCCAGTAGTTGGGCAAATGAAAAA. Translation: CASSWANEK. The full CDR3 sequence reads CASSWANEKLFF.

Worth noting for this clone: The DNA ends 3 residues before the CDR3 does, and the rest of the CDR3 is filled in from the germline J gene. The genes are TRBV5-5 and TRBJ1-6, with D possibly TRBD1 on 6 matching bases. Trimming cost V 4 bases and J 6 bases, with 11 bases left between them. CDR3 size: 14 residues. The germline gives CDR1 SGHKS, CDR2 YYEKEE (reference sequence). The CDR3 sequence: CASSPGRGNSPLHF. The CDR3 bases that were read are TGTGCCAGCAGCCCTGGCAGGGGTAATTCACCC.

In regard to this clone: The read terminates 3 residues before the CDR3 end, so the remaining end is supplied by the germline J gene. The chain employs TRBV6-4 and TRBJ1-2; 7 bases agree with TRBD1. CDR1 and CDR2 (germline): MRHNA, SNTAGT. The CDR3 sequence is 13 residues long. Trimming took 6 bases from V and 6 from J; bases not matched to a gene: 7. This CDR3 is CASSPTGTDGYTF. The part of the CDR3 DNA that was read is TGTGCCAGCAGCCCGACAGGGACCGATGGC.

To note about this clone: The read falls 3 residues short of the CDR3 end, and the missing part is taken from the germline J gene. The V call is TRBV7-9, the J call TRBJ1-2; 7 bases fit TRBD1. This CDR3 is built from 13 residues. In germline, CDR1 is SEHNR, CDR2 FQNEAQ (reference sequence). Germline trimming cut 7 bases from V and 2 bases from J; bases unmatched to any gene: 4. The CDR3 here is CASNPTGNYGYTF. The covered CDR3 bases are TGTGCCAGCAACCCGACAGGGAACTATGGC.

In the case of this clone: The sequenced fragment ends 3 residues before the CDR3 boundary, so the rest is inferred from the germline J gene. The rearrangement joins TRBV5-1 to TRBJ1-1, with 8 bases matching TRBD1. The trim removed 1 base at V and 5 bases at J, leaving 7 bases unmatched. CDR3 size: 15 residues. CDR1 is SGHRS and CDR2 is YFSETQ in the germline V gene. CDR3 sequence reads: CASSLSTGVRTEAFF. CDR3 bases read: TGCGCCAGCAGCTTGTCGACAGGGGTGAGGACTGAA.

A note on this clone: From the germline J gene comes the end of the CDR3, since the read stops 3 residues before it. The chain recombines TRBV19 with TRBJ2-3; 8 bases are a match to TRBD1. The germline V gene has CDR1 LNHDA and CDR2 SQIVND (reference sequence). The length of the CDR3 is 16 residues. This CDR3 reads CASSSGQGSPQETQYF. The part of the CDR3 DNA that was read is TGTGCCAGTAGTTCTGGACAGGGTAGTCCACAAGAGACG.

Turning to this clone: The read ends 3 residues early relative to the CDR3; the germline J gene fills the gap. The chain is built from TRBV19 and TRBJ1-2; no firm D call. The CDR3 length is 13 residues. Germline lookup yields CDR1 LNHDA and CDR2 SQIVND (reference sequence). CDR3 amino acids: CASSMGSKSGYTF. The CDR3 bases that were read are TGTGCCAGTAGTATGGGTTCCAAGTCCGGG.

About this clone: The read gets to within 3 residues of the CDR3 end, and the germline J gene fills in the rest. This rearrangement joins TRBV27 to TRBJ1-5; D call uncertain. V lost 10 bases, J lost 5 bases, and 3 bases lay in between. From germline, CDR1 is MNHEY and CDR2 SMNVEV (reference sequence). This CDR3 has 9 amino acids. The CDR3 reads CANYQPQHF. The CDR3 bases that were read are TGTGCCAACTATCAGCCC.

CDR3 sequence reads: CASKGQGAGGYTF. CDR3 bases read: TGTGCCAGCAAGGGACAGGGGGCAGGTGGC. V and J are TRBV6-2 or TRBV6-3 and TRBJ1-2, with TRBD1 identical over 12 bases. The read terminates 3 residues before the CDR3 end, so the remaining end is supplied by the germline J gene. V lost 7 bases, J lost 7 bases, and 4 bases stayed unmatched. The CDR3 extends over 13 amino acids. The V gene's germline CDR1 is MNHEY and CDR2 SVGEGT.

Of note for this clone: Read sequence stops 3 residues before the CDR3 end, and the germline J gene provides the missing end. The V gene is TRBV6-4, the J gene TRBJ2-1, with TRBD2 matching over 14 bases. This CDR3 has 14 amino acids. V shed 3 bases, J shed 8 bases, and the junction held 0 bases outside the gene matches. CDR1 MRHNA and CDR2 SNTAGT come from the germline V gene. This chain's CDR3 is CASSEGLAGDEQFF. The part of the CDR3 DNA that was read is TGTGCCAGCAGTGAGGGACTAGCGGGGGATGAG.

As to this clone: The read ends 3 residues shy of where the CDR3 ends; the end is completed using the germline J gene. The V call is TRBV7-9, the J call TRBJ1-2, with no clear D. V gave up 10 bases and J gave up 0 bases, with 9 bases separating them. The CDR3 covers 12 residues. CDR1 SEHNR and CDR2 FQNEAQ come from the germline V gene (reference sequence). The CDR3 DNA, read in part, is TGTGCCACCCTCGGGGCTAACTATGGC. Translation gives CATLGANYG. The CDR3 as a whole reads CATLGANYGYTF.

Points on this clone: Read sequence stops 3 residues before the CDR3 end, and the germline J gene provides the missing end. The chain employs TRBV30 and TRBJ2-7; 10 bases agree with TRBD1. Germline CDR1 GTSNPN, CDR2 SVGIG (reference sequence). This CDR3 is 13 amino acids long. The J segment lost 6 bases and the V segment lost 5 bases, leaving 7 bases of the junction unmatched. CDR3 amino acids: CAWARTGGGEQYF. The part of the CDR3 DNA that was read is TGTGCCTGGGCCCGGACAGGGGGTGGCGAG.

About this clone: The read terminates 3 residues ahead of where the CDR3 ends, so the germline J gene completes it. The V and J genes are TRBV2 and TRBJ2-4, with TRBD2 identical over 7 bases. Germline V gives CDR1 SNHLY, CDR2 FYNNEI. The CDR3 has 15 amino acids. V shed 5 bases, J shed 8 bases, and the junction held 12 bases outside the gene matches. The CDR3 sequence is CASSKRDLKEDIQYF. The sequenced CDR3 bases are TGTGCCAGCAGTAAGCGGGACTTAAAGGAGGACATT.

Worth noting for this clone: Sequencing ends 3 residues short of the CDR3 end; the germline J gene provides the rest. V is TRBV29-1 and J is TRBJ2-1; unclear D gene. The CDR3 runs 12 residues. Germline-derived CDR1 and CDR2 are SQVTM and ANQGSEA. With 7 bases removed from V and 2 bases from J, the gap between germline ends came to 9 bases. Incomplete CDR3 DNA: TGCAGCGCGACACAAGCCTACAATGAG. Translation gives CSATQAYNE. The CDR3 in its entirety is CSATQAYNEQFF.

As for this clone: The read gets to within 3 residues of the CDR3 end, and the germline J gene fills in the rest. The chain recombines TRBV6-2 or TRBV6-3 with TRBJ1-5; 8 positions match TRBD1. V was pared by 7 bases and J by 3 bases, with 11 bases of the junction left unmatched. Germline CDR1 reads MNHEY; CDR2 reads SVGEGT. CDR3 size: 16 residues. CDR3 bases read: TGTGCCAGCACGAATTGGTTGACAGGGGACAATCAGCCC. Its protein is CASTNWLTGDNQP. From start to end, the CDR3 is CASTNWLTGDNQPQHF.

With respect to this clone: The read terminates 3 residues ahead of where the CDR3 ends, so the germline J gene completes it. The V call is TRBV28, the J call TRBJ1-2, with D perhaps matching TRBD1 (6 bases). The CDR3 has 15 amino acids. The V gene lost 3 bases and the J gene lost 6 bases, with 17 bases spanning the gap. Per germline, CDR1 MDHEN and CDR2 SYDVKM. The DNA read from the CDR3 is TGTGCCAGCAGTTTTGTAGGGGGATATATCGATGGC. It specifies CASSFVGGYIDG. From start to end, the CDR3 is CASSFVGGYIDGYTF.

Concerning this clone itself: The CDR3 end falls 3 residues outside the read, so it is completed with the germline J gene. The J gene is TRBJ1-1, the V gene TRBV5-1, with a tentative D call TRBD1 (5 bases). CDR1 SGHRS and CDR2 YFSETQ come from the germline V gene. CDR3 length: 13 amino acids. The ends were cut back, 6 bases at V and 4 bases at J, with 13 bases in the middle. This CDR3 reads CASNWGGSTEAFF. The DNA read from the CDR3 is TGCGCCAGCAACTGGGGGGGATCCACTGAA.

Comments on this clone: Compared with germline, one end of the junction differs, possibly owing to a read error. The CDR3 end is not reached by the read, which stops 3 residues before it; the germline J gene fills it in. The chain is built from TRBV4-2 and TRBJ2-2; 8 nucleotides match TRBD2. Germline values: CDR1 LGHNA, CDR2 YNFKEQ. This CDR3 has 17 amino acids. The CDR3: CASSQDEGLEGTGELFF. Partial CDR3 DNA: TGCGCCAGCAGCCAAGATGAGGGACTAGAGGGCACCGGGGAG.

As to this clone: The CDR3 end falls 3 residues outside the read, so it is completed with the germline J gene. The chain has TRBV29-1 and TRBJ2-4; 9 positions match TRBD2. Germline assignment: CDR1 SQVTM and CDR2 ANQGSEA. The CDR3 length is 13 residues. The part of the CDR3 DNA that was read is TGCAGCGTTGAGGGGGGGACTAGCAGTATT. Amino acid sequence: CSVEGGTSSI. The entire CDR3 protein reads CSVEGGTSSIQYF.

As for this clone: The CDR3 end is not reached by the read, which stops 3 residues before it; the germline J gene fills it in. The rearrangement links TRBV30 to TRBJ2-5; D unresolved. Per germline, CDR1 GTSNPN and CDR2 SVGIG (reference sequence). The CDR3 extends over 13 amino acids. V was clipped by 0 bases and J by 5 bases, with 10 bases between them. The sequenced part of the CDR3 DNA is TGTGCCTGGAGTGTCGGTGTTCCGGAGACC. Translated: CAWSVGVPET. The whole CDR3 is CAWSVGVPETQYF.

In terms of frequency, this clone is medium-sized. The CDR3 end is not reached by the read, which stops 3 residues before it; the germline J gene fills it in. J is TRBJ1-1 and V is TRBV7-9; D not resolved. Trimming removed 5 bases from V and 2 bases from J, with 6 bases in between. The CDR3 covers 12 residues. Germline V gene data show CDR1 as SEHNR and CDR2 as FQNEAQ (reference sequence). CDR3 DNA, as far as it was read: TGTGCCAGCAGCCCCATCAACACTGAA. It translates to CASSPINTE. The entire CDR3 is CASSPINTEAFF.

As for this clone: The observed sequence ends 3 residues before the CDR3 terminus, with the missing tail filled in from the germline J gene. This chain joins TRBV20-1 and TRBJ1-2; D may be TRBD1 (6 bases). The V gene's germline CDR1 is DFQATT and CDR2 SNEGSKA (reference sequence). The CDR3 runs 15 residues. V was trimmed by 6 bases and J by 2 bases, leaving 19 bases between them. The CDR3: CSAWGKGTNNYGYTF. The sequenced CDR3 bases are TGCAGTGCCTGGGGGAAGGGGACAAACAACTATGGC.

As concerns this clone: The CDR3 end is not reached by the read, which stops 3 residues before it; the germline J gene fills it in. The rearrangement uses TRBV20-1 and TRBJ1-1; D might be TRBD1 (6 bases). This CDR3 is 14 amino acids long. The germline V and J ends were trimmed by 1 base and 1 base, with 10 bases remaining between them. CDR1 is DFQATT, CDR2 SNEGSKA, per germline (reference sequence). The chain's CDR3 is CSARVPGANTEAFF. CDR3 DNA (partial): TGCAGTGCTAGAGTCCCAGGGGCGAACACTGAA.